This TCR beta chain originates from a study of T cell responses to AZD1222 COVID-19 vaccine. Study results and caveats: Researchers report vaccine-associated CD4 TCRs spanning spike, with dominance at 160-218 and 743-854.

About this clone itself: No antigen is known for it.

Clones were read by immunoSEQ multiplex PCR, and TCRdb kept only the in-frame ones, dropping some. The sample lists 85,000 to 95,000 clones; about 90% were seen once. V gave up 1 base and J gave up 1 base; unmatched junction bases: 0. Germline CDR1 and CDR2: LGHDT and YNNKEL (reference sequence). The CDR3 is 16 residues long. The source was peripheral blood, collected on day 0 of AZD1222 vaccination. The sequence derives from an adult in good health. The V gene is TRBV3-1 (or the pseudogene TRBV3-2), the J gene TRBJ2-2; 10 nucleotides align to TRBD2. DNA of the CDR3: TGTGCCAGCAGCCAAGGACTAGCGGGGAACACCGGGGAGCTGTTTTTT. Its protein product is CASSQGLAGNTGELFF.